Each of the 23 T cell receptor beta chains below was sequenced from the same sample in a study of T cell clones after liver transplantation. Some clones are missing from TCRdb's copy, which holds only in-frame ones; the method was immunoSEQ multiplex PCR. The sample includes some 9,500 clones, around 70% seen only once; the top ten take roughly a fifth. Material: CD8+ T cells from blood, obtained at the approximately 15-month timepoint. These receptor sequences come from a human patient who received a liver transplant. Some of the T cells might come from the graft donor.

The V and J genes are TRBV7-9 and TRBJ2-1; either TRBD1 or TRBD2 may supply D (6 bases each). Germline V CDR1 and CDR2: SEHNR, FQNEAQ (reference sequence). Trimming took 6 bases from V and 6 from J, leaving 15 bases between them. The CDR3 extends over 14 amino acids. DNA for the CDR3: TGTGCCAGCAGTACAGGGACTGTCTTCAATGAGCAGTTCTTC. Translating gives CASSTGTVFNEQFF.

This clone was seen a handful of times. This chain links TRBV25-1 with TRBJ2-3, with 7 positions matching TRBD1. The J segment lost 5 bases and the V segment lost 1 base, leaving 6 bases of the junction unmatched. CDR3 size: 15 residues. The germline CDR1 and CDR2 sequences are MGHDK and SYGVNS. CDR3: CASSESPTGKDTQYF. DNA for the CDR3: TGTGCCAGCAGTGAATCCCCGACAGGGAAAGATACGCAGTATTTT.

A single count supports this clone. The chain couples TRBV11-2 to TRBJ1-2, with unresolved D. The V gene's germline CDR1 is SGHAT and CDR2 FQNNGV. The CDR3 has 12 residues. Trimming cost V 2 bases and J 8 bases, with 9 bases left between them. CDR3 amino acids: CASSLRERGYTF. In nucleotides, the CDR3 is TGTGCCAGCAGCTTAAGGGAGCGGGGCTACACCTTC.

The chain combines TRBV13 with TRBJ2-2, with D hard to call. Trimming left V 6 bases short and J 0 bases short, with 2 bases between. The CDR3 extends over 12 amino acids. CDR1 and CDR2 (germline): PRHDT, FYEKMQ (reference sequence). This CDR3 reads CASSSNTGELFF. For the CDR3, the DNA is TGTGCCAGCAGTTCGAACACCGGGGAGCTGTTTTTT.

The chain links TRBV4-2 to TRBJ1-1; 8 bases are shared with TRBD1. The CDR3 length is 15 residues. Trimming removed 3 bases from V and 2 bases from J; junction bases left unmatched: 5. The germline gives CDR1 LGHNA, CDR2 YNFKEQ. CDR3 loop: CASSHTGGSNTEAFF. In DNA, the CDR3 is TGTGCCAGCAGCCATACAGGGGGATCCAACACTGAAGCTTTCTTT.

This clone was observed a few times. The chain links TRBV27 to TRBJ2-3; no clear D gene. This CDR3 spans 15 amino acids. Trimming left V 1 base short and J 2 bases short, with 10 bases between. In germline, CDR1 is MNHEY, CDR2 SMNVEV (reference sequence). CDR3 nucleotides: TGTGCCAGCAGTTTATTGGCCGTATTCACAGATACGCAGTATTTT. It translates to CASSLLAVFTDTQYF.

V usage is TRBV4-1 and J usage is TRBJ2-5, with TRBD2 matching over 12 bases. CDR1 and CDR2 from the germline V gene are MGHRA and YSYEKL. The V segment lost 4 bases and the J segment 4 bases; nucleotides outside the gene matches: 13. The CDR3 length is 18 residues. CDR3 residues: CASSLGTSGGPTTETQYF. The CDR3 nucleotides are TGCGCCAGCAGCCTCGGAACTAGCGGGGGGCCAACGACAGAGACCCAGTACTTC.

This chain joins TRBV5-6 and TRBJ2-3; D is unclear. The length of the CDR3 is 12 residues. CDR1 and CDR2 (germline): SGHDT, YYEEEE. Trimming pared 3 bases from V and 2 bases from J, leaving 4 bases between. DNA of the CDR3: TGTGCCAGCAGCTCCACCACAGATACGCAGTATTTT. Residues: CASSSTTDTQYF.

The V gene is TRBV15, the J gene TRBJ2-5; perhaps D is TRBD1 or TRBD2 (5 bases each). Germline values: CDR1 LNHNV, CDR2 YYDKDF (reference sequence). The CDR3 is 14 residues long. The germline V and J ends were trimmed by 0 bases and 11 bases, with 16 bases remaining between them. This chain's CDR3 is CATSRDQELGEQYF. The DNA for the CDR3 is TGTGCCACCAGCAGAGATCAGGAGCTAGGGGAGCAGTACTTC.

This chain connects TRBV30 to TRBJ2-7, with D possibly being TRBD1 or TRBD2 (5 bases each). V lost 4 bases and J 1 base, leaving 14 bases between the germline ends. The CDR3 totals 14 residues. The germline V gene has CDR1 GTSNPN and CDR2 SVGIG (reference sequence). The CDR3 reads CAWMPTGLSYEQYF. The CDR3 region has the DNA TGTGCCTGGATGCCCACGGGGCTTTCCTACGAGCAGTACTTC.

The chain carries TRBV4-1 and TRBJ2-1, with 8 bases identical to TRBD2. Germline trimming cut 0 bases from V and 10 bases from J; bases unmatched to any gene: 11. Germline V gives CDR1 MGHRA, CDR2 YSYEKL. This CDR3 spans 16 amino acids. CDR3 loop: CASSQEPSLAGTEQFF. Here the CDR3 DNA reads TGCGCCAGCAGCCAAGAACCTTCCCTAGCGGGTACAGAGCAGTTCTTC.

This chain connects TRBV2 to TRBJ2-1; D uncertain. The CDR3 has 14 residues. The V gene's germline CDR1 is SNHLY and CDR2 FYNNEI. Trimming took 4 bases from V and 8 from J, leaving 15 bases between them. The CDR3 coding sequence is TGTGCCAGCAGTGTCTCTAGTTCGACCGATGAGCAGTTCTTC. This gives the protein CASSVSSSTDEQFF.

This clone is labeled medium-sized. This chain uses TRBV19 with TRBJ1-5; the match to TRBD1 covers 8 bases. CDR3 length: 14 residues. V trimming: 9 bases; J trimming: 9 bases; junction bases outside the gene matches: 13. From germline, CDR1 is LNHDA and CDR2 SQIVND (reference sequence). The CDR3 DNA is TGTGCCAGCGGCTTGGGGACAGGAGAACCGCCCCAGCATTTT. Translating it yields CASGLGTGEPPQHF.

The V and J genes are TRBV7-6 and TRBJ1-4; D possibly corresponds to TRBD1 (5 bases). There are 14 residues in the CDR3. Germline V lookup: CDR1 SGHVS, CDR2 FNYEAQ. With 1 base removed from V and 6 bases from J, the gap between germline ends came to 9 bases. CDR3 nucleotide sequence: TGTGCCAGCAGCTTAGGGGACTTAGATGAAAAACTGTTTTTT. This codes for CASSLGDLDEKLFF.

This chain uses TRBV27 with TRBJ2-3; D uncertain. The CDR3 runs to 13 residues. Germline V gives CDR1 MNHEY, CDR2 SMNVEV (reference sequence). V was pared by 2 bases and J by 6 bases, with 9 bases between. CDR3 loop: CASSLGSLDTQYF. CDR3 DNA sequence: TGTGCCAGCAGTTTAGGGTCGCTGGATACGCAGTATTTT.

Written as DNA, the CDR3 is TGTGCCAGTAGTCCCGGCTATGGCTTTGATACGCAGTATTTT. Translation gives CASSPGYGFDTQYF. The chain couples TRBV19 to TRBJ2-3; D unclear. Trimming removed 5 bases from V and 6 bases from J, with 15 bases in between. CDR1 is LNHDA and CDR2 is SQIVND in the germline V gene (reference sequence). The CDR3 loop spans 14 amino acids.

The chain recombines TRBV6-5 with TRBJ2-5; D possibly corresponds to TRBD2 (5 bases). There are 15 residues in the CDR3. The germline V gene has CDR1 MNHEY and CDR2 SVGAGI. Trimming took off 2 bases at V and 0 bases at J, with 10 bases between the two ends. Here the CDR3 DNA reads TGTGCCAGCAGTTACGGGTCGGGGAACCAAGAGACCCAGTACTTC. This gives the protein CASSYGSGNQETQYF.

This rearrangement joins TRBV11-2 to TRBJ2-1; 10 positions match TRBD2. The CDR3 loop spans 17 amino acids. The V gene end was trimmed by 0 bases and the J gene end by 5 bases; junction bases not matched to a gene: 7. Per the germline V gene, CDR1 is SGHAT and CDR2 is FQNNGV. The CDR3 DNA reads as TGTGCCAGCAGCTTAGATCTTTACGGGACTAGCGACAATGAGCAGTTCTTC. Translated, it gives CASSLDLYGTSDNEQFF.

This clone has only one observation. The chain carries TRBV28 and TRBJ2-1, with D maybe TRBD1 (5 bases). V was pared by 1 base and J by 10 bases, with 11 bases between. Germline assignment: CDR1 MDHEN and CDR2 SYDVKM. The CDR3 is 13 residues long. As DNA, the CDR3 is TGTGCCAGCAGTTTATCCTCAAAGGGGGAGCAGTTCTTC. Residues: CASSLSSKGEQFF.

This rearrangement joins TRBV28 to TRBJ1-2, with 11 bases matching TRBD1. Germline trimming cut 5 bases from V and 3 bases from J; bases unmatched to any gene: 14. The CDR3 runs to 18 residues. Germline CDR1 is MDHEN and CDR2 is SYDVKM. CDR3 DNA: TGTGCCAGCAGTACGTGGAAAGGACAGGGGGCGCGACACTATGGCTACACCTTC. This sequence encodes CASSTWKGQGARHYGYTF.

The chain combines TRBV13 with TRBJ2-2; D is undetermined. CDR1 is PRHDT, CDR2 FYEKMQ, per germline (reference sequence). Trimming removed 2 bases at V and 4 bases at J, with 2 bases between. There are 12 residues in the CDR3. The CDR3 coding sequence is TGTGCCAGCAGCTTAAGCACCGGGGAGCTGTTTTTT. It yields the protein CASSLSTGELFF.

The V call is TRBV5-6, the J call TRBJ2-5; 9 bases map to TRBD2. The V gene's germline CDR1 is SGHDT and CDR2 YYEEEE. V dropped 1 base and J dropped 3; count of bases not matched to a gene: 4. This CDR3 contains 15 residues. CDR3 in amino acids: CASSLTWTSEETQYF. The CDR3, as DNA: TGTGCCAGCAGCTTGACCTGGACTAGCGAAGAGACCCAGTACTTC. The full variable domain, completed using reference TRBV5-6 and TRBJ2-5, is DAGVTQSPTHLIKTRGQQVTLRCSPKSGHDTVSWYQQALGQGPQFIFQYYEEEERQRGNFPDRFSGHQFPNYSSELNVNALLLGDSALYLCASSLTWTSEETQYFGPGTRLLVL.

The chain links TRBV30 to TRBJ2-1, with D maybe TRBD1 (6 bases). The CDR3 sequence is 12 residues long. Looked up from germline, CDR1 is GTSNPN and CDR2 is SVGIG (reference sequence). The V end was cut by 5 bases, the J end by 7 bases, with 12 bases between. This CDR3 reads CAWDPTGNEQFF. The CDR3 coding sequence is TGTGCCTGGGACCCAACAGGGAATGAGCAGTTCTTC.